The next 29 T cell receptor beta chains were all read from a single sample in a study of blood T cell repertoires in COVID-19. Measured with immunoSEQ multiplex PCR; TCRdb has only the in-frame clones, and not every one. The sample consists of around 100,000 clones, 69% of them appearing once. Material: peripheral blood. The receptor source for this set is an elderly man with acute or convalescent COVID-19.

This chain connects TRBV15 to TRBJ2-4, with D tentatively TRBD2 (6 bases). CDR1 and CDR2 (germline): LNHNV, YYDKDF (reference sequence). The CDR3 has 15 amino acids. V lost 8 bases and J 0 bases, leaving 14 bases between the germline ends. The CDR3 nucleotides are TGTGCCACCTGGGATAGCGGACTAGCCAAAAACATTCAGTACTTC. As protein: CATWDSGLAKNIQYF.

The J gene is TRBJ2-3, the V gene TRBV4-1; 7 nucleotides align to TRBD2. Germline CDR1 and CDR2: MGHRA and YSYEKL. CDR3 length: 16 amino acids. V gave up 0 bases and J gave up 5 bases; unmatched junction bases: 8. The chain's CDR3 is CASSQESGVGQDTQYF. In DNA form, the CDR3 reads TGCGCCAGCAGCCAAGAGAGCGGGGTGGGTCAAGATACGCAGTATTTT.

The chain has TRBV9 and TRBJ2-2; D gene unclear. With 0 bases removed from V and 0 bases from J, the gap between germline ends came to 3 bases. Per germline, CDR1 SGDLS and CDR2 YYNGEE. The CDR3 sequence is 14 residues long. In nucleotides, the CDR3 is TGTGCCAGCAGCGTAGTAGCGAACACCGGGGAGCTGTTTTTT. It yields the protein CASSVVANTGELFF.

The chain employs TRBV7-3 and TRBJ2-3; 13 nucleotides agree with TRBD2. The length of the CDR3 is 17 residues. Germline V gene data show CDR1 as SGHTA and CDR2 as FQGTGA. V shed 5 bases, J shed 2 bases, and the junction held 7 bases outside the gene matches. The CDR3 spells CASSRRLAGGVTDTQYF. CDR3 bases: TGTGCCAGCAGCAGAAGACTAGCGGGGGGAGTCACAGATACGCAGTATTTT.

V is TRBV3-1 (or the pseudogene TRBV3-2) and J is TRBJ2-3; possibly TRBD2 for D (5 bases). V lost 1 base, J lost 4 bases, and 15 bases lay in between. The CDR3 consists of 16 residues. Germline lookup yields CDR1 LGHDT and CDR2 YNNKEL (reference sequence). Written as DNA, the CDR3 is TGTGCCAGCAGCCAAGTCTGGGTACGGACTTCAGATACGCAGTATTTT. Protein sequence: CASSQVWVRTSDTQYF.

This clone occurred a few times. The chain recombines TRBV2 with TRBJ2-2, with 9 bases aligning to TRBD1. Germline V gives CDR1 SNHLY, CDR2 FYNNEI. This CDR3 region has 15 residues. The V segment lost 5 bases and the J segment 4 bases; nucleotides outside the gene matches: 5. The CDR3 coding sequence is TGTGCCAGCAGTTGGACAGGGGCAAGCACCGGGGAGCTGTTTTTT. This translates into CASSWTGASTGELFF.

The rearrangement joins TRBV3-1 (or the pseudogene TRBV3-2) to TRBJ2-5; 8 bases are a match to TRBD2. Germline lookup yields CDR1 LGHDT and CDR2 YNNKEL (reference sequence). V dropped 1 base and J dropped 9; count of bases not matched to a gene: 1. This CDR3 contains 12 residues. The DNA of the CDR3 is TGTGCCAGCAGCCAAGGGCGGGGGGCCCAGTACTTC. Encoded protein: CASSQGRGAQYF.

Turning to this clone: The germline gene is not matched at one end of the junction; a read error may be the cause. The genes are TRBV11-2 and TRBJ1-2; 9 bases fit TRBD1. Per the germline V gene, CDR1 is SGHAT and CDR2 is FQNNGV. The CDR3 is made up of 13 amino acids. The CDR3 sequence: CASSIDRGYGYTF. CDR3 DNA sequence: TGTGCCAGCAGCATAGACAGGGGGTATGGCTACACCTTC.

The rearrangement links TRBV28 to TRBJ2-7, with D perhaps matching TRBD1 (5 bases). Trimming removed 3 bases from V and 1 base from J, with 13 bases in between. This CDR3 region has 15 residues. Germline V gene sequence: CDR1 MDHEN, CDR2 SYDVKM. CDR3: CASSFLRTQSYEQYF. Here the CDR3 DNA reads TGTGCCAGCAGTTTTCTTCGGACACAGTCCTACGAGCAGTACTTC.

This rearrangement joins TRBV30 to TRBJ2-7; 8 nucleotides agree with TRBD2. J gave up 3 bases and V 8 bases, and 9 bases lay outside the gene matches. The CDR3 has 13 residues. From germline, CDR1 is GTSNPN and CDR2 SVGIG (reference sequence). CDR3 sequence: CALTGLGVYEQYF. CDR3 sequence (DNA): TGTGCCCTTACGGGACTAGGAGTCTACGAGCAGTACTTC.

This clone was detected a few times. The chain uses TRBV27 and TRBJ2-1; the match to TRBD2 covers 7 bases. Germline V CDR1 and CDR2: MNHEY, SMNVEV (reference sequence). J lost 3 bases, V lost 7 bases, and 9 bases had no gene match. The CDR3 is made up of 15 amino acids. The CDR3 protein is CASNPSGFNYNEQFF. The CDR3 nucleotides read TGTGCCAGCAATCCTAGCGGATTTAACTACAATGAGCAGTTCTTC.

A few counts support this clone. The chain has TRBV28 and TRBJ1-2; TRBD1 matches at 8 bases. The junction had 6 bases not matched to a gene; V was cut back by 5 bases and J by 4 bases. Germline CDR1 and CDR2: MDHEN and SYDVKM. This CDR3 spans 14 amino acids. The CDR3 nucleotides read TGTGCCAGCAGTATAGACAGGGGTGGCTATGGCTACACCTTC. Its translation: CASSIDRGGYGYTF.

The J gene is TRBJ2-3, the V gene TRBV2, with 12 bases identical to TRBD1. Germline V gives CDR1 SNHLY, CDR2 FYNNEI. The junction had 12 bases not matched to a gene; V was cut back by 7 bases and J by 4 bases. The CDR3 has 17 residues. CDR3 sequence (DNA): TGTGCCAGCACCCTAGGGACAGGGGGCAGCAGGGCAGATACGCAGTATTTT. Its protein is CASTLGTGGSRADTQYF.

Worth noting for this clone: One junction end disagrees with the germline gene, perhaps due to a read error. This chain uses TRBV7-7 with TRBJ1-4, with D perhaps matching TRBD1 (5 bases). The germline CDR1 and CDR2 sequences are SSHAT and FNYEAQ (reference sequence). CDR3 length equals 15 residues. The CDR3 bases are TGTGCTAGCAGCTTGACAGACGGAACTAATGAAAAACTGTTTTTT. It yields the protein CASSLTDGTNEKLFF. Variable domain in full (rest from reference TRBV7-7 and TRBJ1-4): GAGVSQSPRYKVTKRGQDVTLRCDPISSHATLYWYQQALGQGPEFLTYFNYEAQPDKSGLPSDRFSAERPEGSISTLTIQRTEQRDSAMYRCASSLTDGTNEKLFFGSGTQLSVL.

The genes are TRBV30 and TRBJ1-1; possible D gene TRBD1, 6 bases. Germline loops: CDR1 GTSNPN, CDR2 SVGIG (reference sequence). V was pared by 8 bases and J by 1 base, with 14 bases between. This CDR3 has 13 residues. CDR3 DNA: TGTGCCGTGGAGGCAGGGGAGAACACTGAAGCTTTCTTT. Residues: CAVEAGENTEAFF.

This clone was observed a few times. The chain recombines TRBV5-1 with TRBJ2-7; D unresolved. Germline lookup yields CDR1 SGHRS and CDR2 YFSETQ. The CDR3 runs to 13 residues. The V and J ends lost 1 base and 7 bases respectively, with 12 bases between them. Here the CDR3 DNA reads TGCGCCAGCAGCTTGTGGGCCTTCGAGGAGCAGTACTTC. This translates into CASSLWAFEEQYF.

The chain uses TRBV3-1 (or the pseudogene TRBV3-2) and TRBJ2-1; TRBD1 aligns across 9 bases. Unmatched junction bases numbered 6, after V lost 4 bases and J lost 5 bases. Germline loops: CDR1 LGHDT, CDR2 YNNKEL (reference sequence). The CDR3 runs to 15 residues. The CDR3 DNA sequence: TGTGCCAGCAGCCCCGGGGACAGGGAACACAATGAGCAGTTCTTC. Translating gives CASSPGDREHNEQFF.

V is TRBV18 and J is TRBJ1-3; TRBD1 aligns across 9 bases. The CDR3 is 15 residues long. Germline lookup yields CDR1 KGHSH and CDR2 LQKENI. V lost 6 bases to trimming and J lost 2 bases; unmatched junction nucleotides: 5. DNA of the CDR3: TGTGCCAGCTCGCTTGGGACAGGGCCTGGAAACACCATATATTTT. This sequence encodes CASSLGTGPGNTIYF.

This chain joins TRBV5-6 and TRBJ2-1, with D possibly matching TRBD2 (6 bases). The CDR3 totals 15 residues. The V gene lost 1 base and the J gene lost 3 bases, with 11 bases spanning the gap. Per the germline V gene, CDR1 is SGHDT and CDR2 is YYEEEE. The CDR3 protein is CASSLSEGVYNEQFF. The CDR3, as DNA: TGTGCCAGCAGCTTGTCGGAGGGTGTCTACAATGAGCAGTTCTTC.

The chain links TRBV5-5 to TRBJ2-7; 7 bases fit TRBD1. V shed 2 bases and J 5 bases; nucleotides not matched to a gene: 10. From germline, CDR1 is SGHKS and CDR2 YYEKEE (reference sequence). CDR3 length: 15 residues. CDR3 amino acids: CASSFEGAQWDEQYF. CDR3 DNA sequence: TGTGCCAGCAGCTTTGAGGGGGCTCAATGGGACGAGCAGTACTTC.

The chain carries TRBV5-6 and TRBJ2-1; possibly TRBD2 for D (6 bases). The CDR3 has 15 amino acids. V lost 0 bases, J lost 7 bases, and 14 bases lay in between. Germline-derived CDR1 and CDR2 are SGHDT and YYEEEE. DNA of the CDR3: TGTGCCAGCAGCTTGGAGTGGGTCGGGACTAATGAGCAGTTCTTC. It yields the protein CASSLEWVGTNEQFF. Supplemented by reference TRBV5-6 and TRBJ2-1, the full variable domain reads DAGVTQSPTHLIKTRGQQVTLRCSPKSGHDTVSWYQQALGQGPQFIFQYYEEEERQRGNFPDRFSGHQFPNYSSELNVNALLLGDSALYLCASSLEWVGTNEQFFGPGTRLTVL.

The genes are TRBV27 and TRBJ1-3, with D uncertain. CDR1 and CDR2 (germline): MNHEY, SMNVEV (reference sequence). The V end lost 3 bases, the J end lost 0 bases, and 9 bases lay between the germline ends. The length of the CDR3 is 15 residues. This CDR3 is CASSFPRSSGNTIYF. The CDR3 nucleotides read TGTGCCAGCAGTTTCCCCAGAAGCTCTGGAAACACCATATATTTT.

The chain employs TRBV7-2 and TRBJ1-6; possibly TRBD1 for D (5 bases). Germline CDR1 is SGHTA and CDR2 is FQGNSA. V dropped 3 bases and J dropped 9 bases, with 21 bases sitting between them. The CDR3 has 17 amino acids. CDR3 sequence reads: CASSLISRVGFVSPLHF. In DNA, the CDR3 is TGTGCCAGCAGCTTGATCTCCAGGGTGGGGTTCGTTTCACCCCTCCACTTT.

This chain links TRBV9 with TRBJ1-2, with TRBD1 identical over 10 bases. The germline gives CDR1 SGDLS, CDR2 YYNGEE. The length of the CDR3 is 16 residues. Trimming took 3 bases from V and 5 from J; bases not matched to a gene: 10. In DNA, the CDR3 is TGTGCCAGCAGCGCCCGACAGGGGGCCGCGGGGTATGGCTACACCTTC. Its protein product is CASSARQGAAGYGYTF.

This chain links TRBV9 with TRBJ1-2, with a possible D match to TRBD1 (5 bases). V was trimmed by 3 bases and J by 1 base, leaving 13 bases between them. The CDR3 contains 15 residues. The V gene's germline CDR1 is SGDLS and CDR2 YYNGEE. CDR3 region: CASSAADSLNYGYTF. The CDR3 region has the DNA TGTGCCAGCAGCGCCGCCGACAGCCTTAACTATGGCTACACCTTC.

This clone was counted only a few times. The chain carries TRBV11-2 and TRBJ1-4; D may be TRBD1 (6 bases). The CDR3 length is 13 residues. The ends were cut back, 5 bases at V and 8 bases at J, with 12 bases in the middle. Per the germline V gene, CDR1 is SGHAT and CDR2 is FQNNGV. Here the CDR3 reads CASSTNGTEKLFF. As DNA, the CDR3 is TGTGCCAGCAGCACAAACGGGACAGAAAAACTGTTTTTT. The variable domain in full, with the rest retrieved from reference TRBV11-2 and TRBJ1-4, is EAGVAQSPRYKIIEKRQSVAFWCNPISGHATLYWYQQILGQGPKLLIQFQNNGVVDDSQLPKDRFSAERLKGVDSTLKIQPAKLEDSAVYLCASSTNGTEKLFFGSGTQLSVL.

This clone was found a few times. The genes are TRBV3-1 (or the pseudogene TRBV3-2) and TRBJ1-5, with unresolved D. V was clipped by 3 bases and J by 3 bases, with 3 bases between them. Germline V lookup: CDR1 LGHDT, CDR2 YNNKEL (reference sequence). CDR3 size: 12 residues. CDR3 nucleotides: TGTGCCAGCAGCCACCTCAATCAGCCCCAGCATTTT. It is translated as CASSHLNQPQHF.

V usage is TRBV5-3 and J usage is TRBJ2-5; possibly TRBD1 for D (5 bases). TRBV5-3 is an ORF for which the function is uncertain. CDR3 size: 17 residues. Deletions cut 0 bases from V and 5 bases from J, with 20 bases between. The CDR3 reads CARSLEGWGGPRETQYF. CDR3 coding DNA: TGTGCCAGAAGCTTGGAAGGGTGGGGCGGCCCCCGGGAGACCCAGTACTTC.

This chain uses TRBV6-2 or TRBV6-3 with TRBJ1-2; no clear D. The V end was cut by 4 bases, the J end by 8 bases, with 11 bases between. Germline CDR1 MNHEY, CDR2 SVGEGT. The CDR3 is 12 amino acids. The CDR3 nucleotides are TGTGCCAGCAGTTCTGTGAGAGAGGGCTACACCTTC. Encoded protein: CASSSVREGYTF.